These T cell receptor beta chains were read from a single sample in a study of technical replicates of blood from a few donors. TCRdb keeps only in-frame clones here, not all; method: immunoSEQ multiplex PCR. The sample has approximately 85,000 clones; 85% to 95% are singletons. Sequenced: T cells isolated from PBMCs. Source of these receptors: a human donor in good health. CDR3s include the opening cysteine and the closing phenylalanine or tryptophan. The D gene is left open where the match is weak. Size is stated for part of the rows, as once, few or many counts, or as a class when the clone is expanded.

V gene	J gene	D gene	clone size	CDR3 protein	CDR3 DNA
TRBV4-1	TRBJ2-7	NA	NA	CASSQVRGAQYF	TGCGCCAGCAGCCAAGTCAGGGGTGCGCAGTACTTC
TRBV15	TRBJ2-1	TRBD2	NA	CATSSSGLAGVSEQFF	TGTGCCACCAGCAGCTCGGGACTAGCGGGAGTCAGTGAGCAGTTCTTC
TRBV10-2	TRBJ2-3	NA	NA	CASTFSTDTQYF	TGCGCCAGCACCTTTAGCACAGATACGCAGTATTTT
TRBV7-9	TRBJ2-1	NA	NA	CASSLVVGEGQFF	TGTGCCAGCAGCTTAGTGGTGGGAGAGGGGCAGTTCTTC
TRBV5-1	TRBJ2-5	NA	NA	CASSLGRYQETQYF	TGCGCCAGCAGCTTGGGGAGGTACCAAGAGACCCAGTACTTC
TRBV11-3	TRBJ2-7	TRBD1	NA	CASSSGQGAVREQYF	TGTGCCAGCAGCTCCGGACAGGGGGCGGTCCGTGAGCAGTACTTC
TRBV6-1	TRBJ2-7	TRBD2	NA	CASKDYLAGNYEQYF	TGTGCCAGCAAGGACTACCTAGCGGGGAACTACGAGCAGTACTTC
TRBV10-3	TRBJ1-2	TRBD1	NA	CAIREQGEAIYGYTF	TGTGCCATCAGGGAACAGGGGGAGGCCATCTATGGCTACACCTTC
TRBV15	TRBJ1-3	NA	NA	CATSRDRGSGNTIYF	TGTGCCACCAGCAGAGATAGGGGGTCTGGAAACACCATATATTTT
TRBV6-4	TRBJ2-3	TRBD2	NA	CASSDPAGEGTDTQYF	TGTGCCAGCAGTGACCCAGCGGGAGAGGGGACAGATACGCAGTATTTT
TRBV9	TRBJ2-6	NA	NA	CASSVGRGQSHSGANVLTF	TGTGCCAGCAGCGTAGGTCGAGGTCAGTCCCACTCTGGGGCCAACGTCCTGACTTTC
TRBV11-2	TRBJ1-2	NA	NA	CASSLAEVGRRGYTF	TGTGCCAGCAGCTTAGCTGAGGTTGGCAGGAGGGGCTACACCTTC
TRBV5-1	TRBJ1-1	TRBD1	NA	CASSSGQDSWTEAFF	TGCGCCAGCAGCTCAGGACAGGACAGTTGGACTGAAGCTTTCTTT
TRBV5-4	TRBJ2-5	TRBD2	NA	CASSLASGGGETQYF	TGTGCCAGCAGCTTGGCTAGCGGGGGGGGTGAGACCCAGTACTTC
TRBV7-9	TRBJ2-7	NA	NA	CASSVGHLNDEQYF	TGTGCCAGCAGCGTGGGGCACCTCAACGACGAGCAGTACTTC
TRBV6-4	TRBJ1-1	TRBD1	NA	CASSEGQGMNTEAFF	TGTGCCAGCAGTGAGGGACAGGGGATGAACACTGAAGCTTTCTTT
TRBV30	TRBJ2-1	TRBD2	NA	CAWSAGTTYNEQFF	TGTGCCTGGAGTGCAGGGACTACCTACAATGAGCAGTTCTTC
TRBV7-3	TRBJ1-2	TRBD1	NA	CASSLSPEQGDGYTF	TGTGCCAGCAGCTTATCCCCCGAACAGGGGGATGGCTACACCTTC
TRBV30	TRBJ1-1	NA	NA	CAGSGLLNTEAFF	TGTGCCGGGTCGGGTCTCCTGAACACTGAAGCTTTCTTT
TRBV29-1	TRBJ1-1	TRBD1	once	CSVDSDRVATEAFF	TGCAGCGTAGATTCGGACAGGGTTGCCACTGAAGCTTTCTTT
TRBV18	TRBJ1-2	TRBD1	NA	CASSPYGTGFDGYTF	TGTGCCAGCTCACCCTACGGGACAGGGTTTGATGGCTACACCTTC
TRBV27	TRBJ1-5	NA	NA	CASSQGRDQPQHF	TGTGCCAGCAGCCAGGGTCGGGATCAGCCCCAGCATTTT
TRBV2	TRBJ2-1	TRBD2	NA	CASSESTSGSNEQFF	TGTGCCAGCAGTGAATCGACTAGCGGGTCCAATGAGCAGTTCTTC
TRBV14	TRBJ1-1	TRBD1	NA	CASSLRTGAEAFF	TGTGCCAGCAGCCTTAGGACAGGGGCTGAAGCTTTCTTT
TRBV4-1	TRBJ2-1	TRBD2	NA	CASSLGTSGRSSYNEQFF	TGCGCCAGCAGCCTAGGCACTAGCGGGAGGAGTTCCTACAATGAGCAGTTCTTC
TRBV10-3	TRBJ1-1	NA	once	CAISVTGSNTEAFF	TGTGCCATCAGTGTGACAGGATCGAACACTGAAGCTTTCTTT